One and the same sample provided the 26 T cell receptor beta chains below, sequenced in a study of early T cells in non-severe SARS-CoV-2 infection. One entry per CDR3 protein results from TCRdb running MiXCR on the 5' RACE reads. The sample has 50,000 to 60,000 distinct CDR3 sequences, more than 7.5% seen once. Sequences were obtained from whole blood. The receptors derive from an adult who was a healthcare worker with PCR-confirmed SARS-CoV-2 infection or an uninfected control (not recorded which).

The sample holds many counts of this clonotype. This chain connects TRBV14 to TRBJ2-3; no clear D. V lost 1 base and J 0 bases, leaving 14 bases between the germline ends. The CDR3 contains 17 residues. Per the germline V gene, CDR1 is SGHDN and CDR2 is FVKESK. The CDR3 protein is CASSQADGISSTDTQYF. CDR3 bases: TGTGCCAGCAGCCAAGCTGACGGAATAAGTAGCACAGATACGCAGTATTTT.

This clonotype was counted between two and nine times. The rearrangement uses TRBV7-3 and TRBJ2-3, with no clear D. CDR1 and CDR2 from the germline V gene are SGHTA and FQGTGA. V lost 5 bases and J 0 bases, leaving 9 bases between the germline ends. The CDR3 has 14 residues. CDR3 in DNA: TGTGCCAGCAGCCCCCAGACTAGCACAGATACGCAGTATTTT. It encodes CASSPQTSTDTQYF. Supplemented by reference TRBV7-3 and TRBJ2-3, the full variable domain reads GAGVSQTPSNKVTEKGKYVELRCDPISGHTALYWYRQSLGQGPEFLIYFQGTGAADDSGLPNDRFFAVRPEGSVSTLKIQRTERGDSAVYLCASSPQTSTDTQYFGPGTRLTVL.

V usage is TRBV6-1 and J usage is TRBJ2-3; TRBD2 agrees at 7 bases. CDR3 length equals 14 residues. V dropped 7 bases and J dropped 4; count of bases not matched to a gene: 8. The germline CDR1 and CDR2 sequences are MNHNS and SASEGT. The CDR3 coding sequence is TGTGCCAGCAAAGGCGGGAGTCGCTCAGATACGCAGTATTTT. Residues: CASKGGSRSDTQYF.

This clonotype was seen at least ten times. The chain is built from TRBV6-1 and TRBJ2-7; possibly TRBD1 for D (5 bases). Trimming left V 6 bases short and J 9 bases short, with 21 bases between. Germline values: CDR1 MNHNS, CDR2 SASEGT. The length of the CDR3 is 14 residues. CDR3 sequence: CASRNSDILGVQYF. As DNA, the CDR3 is TGTGCCAGCAGAAATTCTGACATCCTAGGGGTGCAGTACTTC.

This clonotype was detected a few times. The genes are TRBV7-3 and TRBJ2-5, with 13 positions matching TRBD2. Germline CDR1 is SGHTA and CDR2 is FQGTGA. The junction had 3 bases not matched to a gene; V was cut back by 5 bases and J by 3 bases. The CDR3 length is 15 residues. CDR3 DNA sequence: TGTGCCAGCAGCATAGGACTAGCGGGGGAAGAGACCCAGTACTTC. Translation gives CASSIGLAGEETQYF.

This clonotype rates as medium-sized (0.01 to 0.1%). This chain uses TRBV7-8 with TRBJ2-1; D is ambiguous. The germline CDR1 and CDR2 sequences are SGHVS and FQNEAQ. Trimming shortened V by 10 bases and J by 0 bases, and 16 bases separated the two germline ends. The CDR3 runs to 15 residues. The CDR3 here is CATSTAPSSYNEQFF. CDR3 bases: TGTGCCACTTCGACTGCCCCGAGCTCCTACAATGAGCAGTTCTTC.

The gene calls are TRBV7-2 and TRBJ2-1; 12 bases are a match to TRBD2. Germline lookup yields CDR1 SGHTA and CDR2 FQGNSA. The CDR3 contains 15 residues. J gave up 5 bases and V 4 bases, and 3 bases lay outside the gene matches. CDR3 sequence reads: CASSYRTSGNNEQFF. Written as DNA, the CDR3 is TGTGCCAGCAGCTATCGGACTAGCGGGAACAATGAGCAGTTCTTC.

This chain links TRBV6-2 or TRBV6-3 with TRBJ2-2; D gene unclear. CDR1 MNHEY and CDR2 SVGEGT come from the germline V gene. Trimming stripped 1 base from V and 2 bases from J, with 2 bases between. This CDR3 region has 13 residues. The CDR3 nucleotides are TGTGCCAGCAGTTACTACAACACCGGGGAGCTGTTTTTT. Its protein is CASSYYNTGELFF.

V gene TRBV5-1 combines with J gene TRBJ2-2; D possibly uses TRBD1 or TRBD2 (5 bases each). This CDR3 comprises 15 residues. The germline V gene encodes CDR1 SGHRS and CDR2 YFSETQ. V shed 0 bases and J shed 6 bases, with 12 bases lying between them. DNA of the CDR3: TGCGCCAGCAGCTTGGCCGTGGGACGCGCCGGGGAGCTGTTTTTT. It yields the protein CASSLAVGRAGELFF.

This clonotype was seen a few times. CDR3 residues: CASSYTGQGAGYTF. As DNA, the CDR3 is TGTGCCAGCAGTTACACCGGACAAGGGGCTGGCTACACCTTC. The J gene is TRBJ1-2, the V gene TRBV6-5, with D perhaps TRBD1 (5 bases). The germline V and J ends were trimmed by 2 bases and 7 bases, with 14 bases remaining between them. CDR1 and CDR2 (germline): MNHEY, SVGAGI. The CDR3 is made up of 14 amino acids.

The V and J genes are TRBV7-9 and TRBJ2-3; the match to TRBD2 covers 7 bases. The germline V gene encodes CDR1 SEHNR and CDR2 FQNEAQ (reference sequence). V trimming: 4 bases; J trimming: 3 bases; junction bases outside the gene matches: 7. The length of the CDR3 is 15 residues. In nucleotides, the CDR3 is TGTGCCAGCAGCTCGCGGGAGAGTTGGACAGATACGCAGTATTTT. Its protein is CASSSRESWTDTQYF.

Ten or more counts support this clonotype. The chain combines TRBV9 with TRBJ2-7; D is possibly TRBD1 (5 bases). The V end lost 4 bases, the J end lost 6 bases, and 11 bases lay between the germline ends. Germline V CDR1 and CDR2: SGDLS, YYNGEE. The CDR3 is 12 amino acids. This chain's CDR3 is CASSLGHSEQYF. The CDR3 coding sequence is TGTGCCAGCAGCCTAGGACACAGCGAGCAGTACTTC. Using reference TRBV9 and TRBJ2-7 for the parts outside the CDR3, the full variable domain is DSGVTQTPKHLITATGQRVTLRCSPRSGDLSVYWYQQSLDQGLQFLIQYYNGEERAKGNILERFSAQQFPDLHSELNLSSLELGDSALYFCASSLGHSEQYFGPGTRLTVT.

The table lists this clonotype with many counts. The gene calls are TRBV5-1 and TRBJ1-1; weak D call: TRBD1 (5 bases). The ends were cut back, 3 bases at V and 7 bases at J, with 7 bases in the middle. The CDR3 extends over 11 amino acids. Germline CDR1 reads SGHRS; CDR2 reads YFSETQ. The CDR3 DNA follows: TGCGCCAGCAGCTCGGGGGTTGAAGCTTTCTTT. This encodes CASSSGVEAFF.

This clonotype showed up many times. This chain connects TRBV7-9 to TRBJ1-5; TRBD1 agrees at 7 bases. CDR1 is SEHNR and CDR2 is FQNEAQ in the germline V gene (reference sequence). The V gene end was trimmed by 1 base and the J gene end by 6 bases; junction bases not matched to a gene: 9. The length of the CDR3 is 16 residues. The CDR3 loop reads CASSLVGRGVGQPQHF. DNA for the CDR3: TGTGCCAGCAGCTTAGTTGGCAGGGGGGTTGGTCAGCCCCAGCATTTT.

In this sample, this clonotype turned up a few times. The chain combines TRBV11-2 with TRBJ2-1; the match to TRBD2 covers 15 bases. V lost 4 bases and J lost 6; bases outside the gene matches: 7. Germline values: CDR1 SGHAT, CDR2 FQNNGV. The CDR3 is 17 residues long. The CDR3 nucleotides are TGTGCCAGCAGCTCCCTCTGGACTAGCGGGAGGGGCAATGAGCAGTTCTTC. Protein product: CASSSLWTSGRGNEQFF.

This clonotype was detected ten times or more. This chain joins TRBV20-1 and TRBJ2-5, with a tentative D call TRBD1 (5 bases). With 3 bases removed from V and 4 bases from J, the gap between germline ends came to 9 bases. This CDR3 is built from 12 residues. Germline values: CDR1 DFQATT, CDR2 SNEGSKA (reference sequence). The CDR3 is CSARTDLETQYF. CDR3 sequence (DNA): TGCAGTGCTAGGACAGATCTAGAGACCCAGTACTTC.

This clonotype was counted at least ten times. The CDR3 coding sequence is TGTGCCAGCTCACCAAGGGGGACTGATGGCTACACCTTC. Its translation is CASSPRGTDGYTF. The chain carries TRBV18 and TRBJ1-2, with D perhaps matching TRBD1 (6 bases). From germline, CDR1 is KGHSH and CDR2 LQKENI. This CDR3 is built from 13 residues. V lost 2 bases, J lost 6 bases, and 10 bases lay in between.

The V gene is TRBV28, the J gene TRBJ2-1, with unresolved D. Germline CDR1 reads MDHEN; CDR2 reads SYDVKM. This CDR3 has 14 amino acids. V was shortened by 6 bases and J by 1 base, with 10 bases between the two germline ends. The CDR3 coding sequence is TGTGCCAGCAGCCTCAAATCGTCCTACAATGAGCAGTTCTTC. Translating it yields CASSLKSSYNEQFF.

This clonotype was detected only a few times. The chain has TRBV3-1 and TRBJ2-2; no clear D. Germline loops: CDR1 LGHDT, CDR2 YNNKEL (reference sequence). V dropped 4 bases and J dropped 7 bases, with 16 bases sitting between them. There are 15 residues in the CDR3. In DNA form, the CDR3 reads TGTGCCAGCAGCCCCCTCGAGATAGTTGACGGGGAGCTGTTTTTT. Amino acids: CASSPLEIVDGELFF. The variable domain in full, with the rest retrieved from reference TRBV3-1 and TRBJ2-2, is DTAVSQTPKYLVTQMGNDKSIKCEQNLGHDTMYWYKQDSKKFLKIMFSYNNKELIINETVPNRFSPKSPDKAHLNLHINSLELGDSAVYFCASSPLEIVDGELFFGEGSRLTVL.

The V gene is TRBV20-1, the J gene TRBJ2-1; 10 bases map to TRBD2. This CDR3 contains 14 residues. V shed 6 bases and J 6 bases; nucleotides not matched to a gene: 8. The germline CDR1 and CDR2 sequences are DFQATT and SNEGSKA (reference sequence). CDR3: CSATRSGRANEQFF. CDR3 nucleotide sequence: TGCAGTGCCACCCGGAGCGGGAGGGCCAATGAGCAGTTCTTC.

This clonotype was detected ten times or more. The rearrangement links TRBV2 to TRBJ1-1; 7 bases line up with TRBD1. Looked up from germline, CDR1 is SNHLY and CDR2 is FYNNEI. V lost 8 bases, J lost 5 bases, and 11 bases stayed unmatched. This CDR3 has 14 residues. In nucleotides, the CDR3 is TGTGCCAGCCTTATTGGACAGGTCGAAACTGAAGCTTTCTTT. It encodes CASLIGQVETEAFF.

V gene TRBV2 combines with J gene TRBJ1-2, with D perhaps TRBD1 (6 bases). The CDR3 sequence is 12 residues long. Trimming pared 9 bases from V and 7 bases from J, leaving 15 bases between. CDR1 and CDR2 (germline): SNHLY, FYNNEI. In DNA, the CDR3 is TGTGCCAGGGAAGAAGGGGGTATTGGCTACACCTTC. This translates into CAREEGGIGYTF.

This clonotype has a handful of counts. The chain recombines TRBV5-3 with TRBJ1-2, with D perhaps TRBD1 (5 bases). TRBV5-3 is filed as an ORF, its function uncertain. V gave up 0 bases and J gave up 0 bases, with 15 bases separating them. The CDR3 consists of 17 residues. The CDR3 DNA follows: TGTGCCAGAAGCTTGGTCAGTAAGACAGCTTCTAACTATGGCTACACCTTC. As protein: CARSLVSKTASNYGYTF.

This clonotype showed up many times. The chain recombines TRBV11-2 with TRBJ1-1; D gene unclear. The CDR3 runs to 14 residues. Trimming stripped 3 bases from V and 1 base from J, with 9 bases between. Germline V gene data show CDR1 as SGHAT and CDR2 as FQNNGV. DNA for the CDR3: TGTGCCAGCAGCTTTCACGCAGGGAACACTGAAGCTTTCTTT. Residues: CASSFHAGNTEAFF.

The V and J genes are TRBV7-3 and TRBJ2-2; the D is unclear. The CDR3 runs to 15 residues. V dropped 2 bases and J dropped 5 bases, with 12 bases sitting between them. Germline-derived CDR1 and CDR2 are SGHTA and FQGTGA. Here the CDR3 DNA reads TGTGCCAGCAGCTTAGCGGCCGGCCGTACCGGGGAGCTGTTTTTT. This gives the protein CASSLAAGRTGELFF.

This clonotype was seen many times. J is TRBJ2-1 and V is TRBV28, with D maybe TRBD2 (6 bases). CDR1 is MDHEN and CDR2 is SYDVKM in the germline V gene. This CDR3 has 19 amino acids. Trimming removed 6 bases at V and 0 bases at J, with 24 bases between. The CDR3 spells CASSPAPQAGKSSYNEQFF. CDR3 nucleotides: TGTGCCAGCAGCCCCGCGCCCCAAGCGGGCAAAAGCTCCTACAATGAGCAGTTCTTC.